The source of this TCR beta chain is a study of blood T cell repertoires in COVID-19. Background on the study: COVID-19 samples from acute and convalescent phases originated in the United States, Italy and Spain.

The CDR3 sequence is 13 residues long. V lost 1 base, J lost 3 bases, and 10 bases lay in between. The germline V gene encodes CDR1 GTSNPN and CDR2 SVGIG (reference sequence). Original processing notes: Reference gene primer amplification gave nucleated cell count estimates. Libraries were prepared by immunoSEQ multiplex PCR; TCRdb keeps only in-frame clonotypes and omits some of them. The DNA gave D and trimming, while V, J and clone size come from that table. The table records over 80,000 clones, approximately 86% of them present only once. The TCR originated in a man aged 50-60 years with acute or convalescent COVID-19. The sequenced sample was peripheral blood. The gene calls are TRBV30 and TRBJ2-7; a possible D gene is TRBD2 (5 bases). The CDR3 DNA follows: TGTGCCTGGAGTGCGGACTGGAACTACGAGCAGTACTTC. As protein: CAWSADWNYEQYF.